This T cell receptor (beta chain) was recovered during a study of response to subunit inactivated influenza vaccine (dated 2018 in TCRdb). For the study in its entirety: Deep quantitative profiling of the T cell receptor repertoire was used in the study to follow responses to a trivalent subunit inactivated influenza vaccine.

Concerning this clonotype: The antigen it binds to is not known. The record has no base qualities; no much larger clone is one base away.

Library creation used RT-PCR. Instrument on record: Illumina HiSeq 2500. TCRdb handled the public reads itself, with Q25 trimming in fastp and clone calling in MiXCR, and kept productive beta chains. CDR3 protein duplicates are merged, each entry listing the most common genes and DNA. The table for this sample lists more than 550,000 distinct CDR3 sequences; roughly 10% of them were counted only once. About 11% of the sample goes to the ten largest clones. The full study reports these points: The authors suggested that each seasonal influenza vaccination may recruit only a limited number of new T cells.

The data were also submitted as part of a second study, on T cells expressing NK-cell markers. The second paper further reports: TCR beta cDNA libraries were made by 5'RACE template switching that added a universal primer site and unique molecular identifiers. Under 10 donors provided sorted CD3+CD56+NKG2C+, CD3+CD56+NKG2C- and CD3+CD56-NKG2C+ T-cell subsets, whose TCR beta-chain repertoires were profiled. Among the eight sequenced donors, seven were HCMV-seropositive and one was HCMV-seronegative. To restrict sorting to alphabetaTCR-expressing T cells, an anti-gammadeltaTCR antibody was added in several experiments. In 5 to 7 donors, the dominant CD3+CD56+NKG2C+ clonotypes were found to rank among the top 10 CD8+ clonotypes and to make up about 1.0-7.0% of CD8+ T cells. Those dominant clonotypes were again the most abundant among CD3+CD56-NKG2C+ cells in a few donors, at about 25-60.1%. Whether the expanded NKG2C-expressing T cell clones were specific for HCMV antigens was left unclear. The study sequenced eight donors, all healthy volunteers chosen at random: three men and five women. A commercial ELISA kit detecting HCMV-specific IgG in serum was used to determine HCMV serostatus. Ficoll density gradient centrifugation was used to isolate peripheral blood mononuclear cells from blood. For about six donors, unsorted PBMC were also used to sequence bulk peripheral blood T-cell repertoires. cDNA synthesis was primed from the TCR beta constant segment and was followed by two successive PCR amplification steps. Libraries were sequenced as 2 x 150 bp reads on Illumina HiSeq 2000/2500, MiSeq or NextSeq. MIGEC handled demultiplexing of the reads and grouping by UMI, while MiTCR was used to assemble and quantify clonotypes. Only TCR cDNA sequences supported by at least two reads were kept to exclude erroneous sequences. Downstream repertoire analysis used the tcR package, and clonotypes were matched across fractions by CDR3 nucleotide sequence plus V segment. VDJmatch was used to annotate antigen specificity against VDJdb, with one amino acid substitution in CDR3 allowed.

The sequence derives from a middle-aged man who received an inactivated influenza vaccine. Donor details come from another sample of the same person, matched by shared clones. The material sequenced was PBMCs from blood, taken on the day of vaccination.

The base sequence is TGTGCCAGCCAGGTTCGTCGGTACACAGATACGCAGTATTTT. It codes for CASQVRRYTDTQYF. In this chain, TRBV6-1 is recombined with TRBJ2-3; the D gene lacks a confident call. V was cut back by 8 bases and J by 2 bases, leaving a gap of 14 bases between them. Spanning cysteine to phenylalanine, the CDR3 consists of 14 amino acids. The retained sequence is limited to the CDR3, 42 bases, with the frame set at the first base. CDR1 and CDR2 are drawn from the germline V gene: MNHNS, SASEGT.